One and the same sample provided the 26 T cell receptor beta chains below, sequenced in a study of healthy donors' naive CD4 and CD8 T cells. Starting from 500 ng of total RNA, TCR libraries were made with linear amplification. MiXCR, run by TCRdb on the reads, gives a single entry per CDR3 protein. The sample contains 150,000 to 200,000 distinct CDR3 sequences, nearly 75% of which appear only once. Sequencing input: naive CD4+ and CD8+ T cells sorted from blood, pooled from several donors. Receptors were obtained from a pool of human donors in good health; the sample pools cells from several healthy donors.

The rearrangement links TRBV20-1 to TRBJ1-3; D gene unclear. The germline CDR1 and CDR2 sequences are DFQATT and SNEGSKA (reference sequence). The CDR3 extends over 11 amino acids. Trimming cost V 6 bases and J 5 bases, with 8 bases left between them. The CDR3 protein is CSAKGRNTIYF. The CDR3, as DNA: TGCAGTGCAAAGGGCCGAAACACCATATATTTT.

This clonotype showed up just a few times. This chain joins TRBV18 and TRBJ2-5, with no clear D. The CDR3 totals 15 residues. Trimming removed 6 bases from V and 1 base from J, with 15 bases in between. Germline CDR1 reads KGHSH; CDR2 reads LQKENI. CDR3 sequence (DNA): TGTGCCAGCTCCCCAGACCACGGCGCCCAAGAGACCCAGTACTTC. As protein: CASSPDHGAQETQYF.

The J gene is TRBJ2-2, the V gene TRBV29-1; D is possibly TRBD1 or TRBD2 (5 bases each). The V gene's germline CDR1 is SQVTM and CDR2 ANQGSEA. This CDR3 region has 12 residues. The CDR3 loop is CAHWLGAGELFF. The CDR3 region has the DNA TGCGCCCACTGGTTGGGGGCCGGGGAGCTGTTTTTT.

This chain connects TRBV27 to TRBJ2-7; D is unresolved. Trimming took off 6 bases at V and 4 bases at J, with 16 bases between the two ends. CDR3 size: 14 residues. Germline V gives CDR1 MNHEY, CDR2 SMNVEV (reference sequence). In DNA, the CDR3 is TGTGCCAGCAGCGGTAAAGGCTACATTTACGAGCAGTACTTC. As protein: CASSGKGYIYEQYF.

The chain couples TRBV19 to TRBJ2-5; 8 bases line up with TRBD2. The CDR3 is 16 amino acids. V trimming: 1 base; J trimming: 4 bases; junction bases outside the gene matches: 8. Germline CDR1 is LNHDA and CDR2 is SQIVND (reference sequence). This CDR3 is CASSIVPAGVGETQYF. The CDR3 DNA sequence: TGTGCCAGTAGTATAGTTCCAGCGGGGGTTGGAGAGACCCAGTACTTC.

The V call is TRBV19, the J call TRBJ2-3, with D perhaps matching TRBD2 (6 bases). Trimming stripped 8 bases from V and 5 bases from J, with 17 bases between. CDR1 and CDR2 from the germline V gene are LNHDA and SQIVND (reference sequence). This CDR3 has 14 residues. The CDR3 reads CASSPKGGIDTQYF. CDR3 sequence (DNA): TGTGCCAGTTCCCCAAAGGGCGGGATAGATACGCAGTATTTT.

This clonotype was observed a few times. The V gene is TRBV29-1, the J gene TRBJ1-5; the match to TRBD1 covers 8 bases. The CDR3 is 12 residues long. V shed 4 bases, J shed 8 bases, and the junction held 4 bases outside the gene matches. Germline assignment: CDR1 SQVTM and CDR2 ANQGSEA. CDR3 in amino acids: CSVAGTGEPQHF. CDR3 DNA: TGCAGCGTTGCCGGGACAGGAGAGCCCCAGCATTTT.

The V call is TRBV29-1, the J call TRBJ1-1; D remains unclear. V dropped 6 bases and J dropped 1 base, with 9 bases sitting between them. The CDR3 has 12 residues. Germline V gene lookup returns CDR1 SQVTM and CDR2 ANQGSEA. The CDR3 loop reads CSVDRQNTEAFF. Here the CDR3 DNA reads TGCAGCGTGGACCGACAGAACACTGAAGCTTTCTTT. The full variable domain, rest sourced from reference TRBV29-1 and TRBJ1-1, is SAVISQKPSRDICQRGTSLTIQCQVDSQVTMMFWYRQQPGQSLTLIATANQGSEATYESGFVIDKFPISRPNLTFSTLTVSNMSPEDSSIYLCSVDRQNTEAFFGQGTRLTVV.

This sequence joins TRBV6-2 or TRBV6-3 and TRBJ2-1; 11 bases agree with TRBD1. The J segment lost 5 bases and the V segment lost 6 bases, leaving 6 bases of the junction unmatched. Germline V gene lookup returns CDR1 MNHEY and CDR2 SVGEGT. The CDR3 loop spans 15 amino acids. CDR3 in DNA: TGTGCCAGCAGCTTGCGGACAGGGGGCAACAATGAGCAGTTCTTC. Amino acid sequence: CASSLRTGGNNEQFF.

This chain uses TRBV29-1 with TRBJ2-7; 8 nucleotides match TRBD1. Germline V gene lookup returns CDR1 SQVTM and CDR2 ANQGSEA. The CDR3 covers 14 residues. V gave up 6 bases and J gave up 0 bases; unmatched junction bases: 7. CDR3 DNA: TGCAGCGTCCGCCGGACAGGGAGCTCCTACGAGCAGTACTTC. Translated, it gives CSVRRTGSSYEQYF.

This clonotype was detected a few times. The chain combines TRBV29-1 with TRBJ1-2; no reliable D call. This CDR3 spans 11 amino acids. Trimming pared 3 bases from V and 8 bases from J, leaving 10 bases between. Germline V lookup: CDR1 SQVTM, CDR2 ANQGSEA. The CDR3 loop reads CSVDAPTGYTF. CDR3 DNA: TGCAGCGTTGACGCACCCACGGGCTACACCTTC.

The chain carries TRBV7-6 and TRBJ1-1; 7 bases line up with TRBD1. The V gene's germline CDR1 is SGHVS and CDR2 FNYEAQ. The CDR3 spans 14 residues. V was clipped by 5 bases and J by 6 bases; unmatched bases: 9. The CDR3: CASSMLMTGPEAFF. CDR3 nucleotides: TGTGCCAGCAGCATGCTAATGACAGGGCCTGAAGCTTTCTTT. Variable domain in full (rest from reference TRBV7-6 and TRBJ1-1): GAGVSQSPRYKVTKRGQDVALRCDPISGHVSLYWYRQALGQGPEFLTYFNYEAQQDKSGLPNDRFSAERPEGSISTLTIQRTEQRDSAMYRCASSMLMTGPEAFFGQGTRLTVV.

This chain joins TRBV27 and TRBJ2-3; 10 positions agree with TRBD2. V trimming: 3 bases; J trimming: 5 bases; junction bases outside the gene matches: 8. Per the germline V gene, CDR1 is MNHEY and CDR2 is SMNVEV (reference sequence). CDR3 length: 16 amino acids. The CDR3, as DNA: TGTGCCAGCAGTTTCCATCTAGCGGGAGTGGTAGATACGCAGTATTTT. Translating it yields CASSFHLAGVVDTQYF.

The CDR3 DNA reads TGTGCCAGCAGTTTATGGGATAGCAATCAGCCCCAGCATTTT. The encoded protein is CASSLWDSNQPQHF. The chain joins TRBV28 to TRBJ1-5; D gene uncertain. With 0 bases removed from V and 0 bases from J, the gap between germline ends came to 3 bases. The germline V gene encodes CDR1 MDHEN and CDR2 SYDVKM. The CDR3 spans 14 residues.

Only a few counts were recorded for this clonotype. The chain employs TRBV5-6 and TRBJ2-7; a possible D gene is TRBD2 (6 bases). Germline assignment: CDR1 SGHDT and CDR2 YYEEEE. The CDR3 runs to 15 residues. V shed 3 bases and J shed 6 bases, with 19 bases lying between them. Here the CDR3 DNA reads TGTGCCAGCAGCTCACCCACGGAGGCGGGAAGCGAGCAGTACTTC. The encoded protein is CASSSPTEAGSEQYF.

This clonotype showed up just once. This chain links TRBV5-4 with TRBJ1-5; tentatively, D is TRBD1 (6 bases). CDR3 length: 14 residues. The V end was cut by 2 bases, the J end by 1 base, with 7 bases between. Looked up from germline, CDR1 is SGHNT and CDR2 is YYREEE (reference sequence). The CDR3 sequence: CASSFQGSNQPQHF. DNA of the CDR3: TGTGCCAGCAGCTTTCAGGGGAGCAATCAGCCCCAGCATTTT.

CDR3 in amino acids: CSVDAGYEQYF. The CDR3 bases are TGCAGCGTTGATGCGGGTTACGAGCAGTACTTC. V and J are TRBV29-1 and TRBJ2-7; a weak D match, TRBD2 (5 bases). V lost 3 bases and J lost 4, with 7 bases in between. The V gene's germline CDR1 is SQVTM and CDR2 ANQGSEA. The CDR3 has 11 residues.

This chain links TRBV29-1 with TRBJ1-2; no reliable D call. The CDR3 consists of 15 residues. Germline CDR1 reads SQVTM; CDR2 reads ANQGSEA. Trimming stripped 2 bases from V and 2 bases from J, with 15 bases between. CDR3 DNA: TGCAGCGTTGAAATAGCCCCCGCACGGAACTATGGCTACACCTTC. Its protein product is CSVEIAPARNYGYTF.

The V call is TRBV19, the J call TRBJ2-3; the D is unclear. V was trimmed by 0 bases and J by 2 bases, leaving 12 bases between them. Germline V lookup: CDR1 LNHDA, CDR2 SQIVND (reference sequence). The length of the CDR3 is 16 residues. Here the CDR3 DNA reads TGTGCCAGTAGTATAGATCGTCGCTTGTTCACAGATACGCAGTATTTT. It codes for CASSIDRRLFTDTQYF.

This clonotype was observed a handful of times. The chain combines TRBV19 with TRBJ2-7, with a weak D call TRBD2 (5 bases). V was pared by 6 bases and J by 2 bases, with 20 bases between. Germline CDR1 LNHDA, CDR2 SQIVND (reference sequence). The CDR3 is 16 amino acids. CDR3: CASSYGDRYAAYEQYF. CDR3 coding DNA: TGTGCCAGTAGCTACGGGGATAGGTACGCCGCCTACGAGCAGTACTTC.

The chain carries TRBV6-5 and TRBJ1-2; 7 nucleotides match TRBD1. After removal of 8 bases from V and 4 bases from J, the junction contained 7 bases not matched to a gene. The CDR3 contains 13 residues. Germline V gives CDR1 MNHEY, CDR2 SVGAGI. Here the CDR3 DNA reads TGTGCCAGCGGGGGACAGCTCGGCTATGGCTACACCTTC. It codes for CASGGQLGYGYTF.

This clonotype was found a few times. The chain has TRBV5-6 and TRBJ2-1; D not resolved. This CDR3 is built from 11 residues. Germline V gives CDR1 SGHDT, CDR2 YYEEEE. The V end was cut by 2 bases, the J end by 10 bases, with 7 bases between. CDR3 sequence (DNA): TGTGCCAGCAGCTTATTGGCAGAGCAGTTCTTC. It encodes CASSLLAEQFF.

This rearrangement joins TRBV2 to TRBJ2-1; 11 nucleotides agree with TRBD2. CDR1 and CDR2 from the germline V gene are SNHLY and FYNNEI. The CDR3 is made up of 16 amino acids. V dropped 2 bases and J dropped 4; count of bases not matched to a gene: 4. The CDR3 DNA reads TGTGCCAGCAGTGAACCGGGACTAGCGGTGTACAATGAGCAGTTCTTC. This translates into CASSEPGLAVYNEQFF.

The rearrangement uses TRBV18 and TRBJ2-5; D possibly corresponds to TRBD1 (5 bases). The V gene lost 0 bases and the J gene lost 2 bases, with 19 bases spanning the gap. CDR1 and CDR2 (germline): KGHSH, LQKENI. The CDR3 spans 18 residues. The CDR3 here is CASSPPRSQDIRQETQYF. CDR3 nucleotides: TGTGCCAGCTCACCACCGCGTAGTCAGGACATTCGACAAGAGACCCAGTACTTC.

For the CDR3, the DNA is TGCAGCGTTGAAGCCTCTAACCGGGACAGGGTCTACTATGGCTACACCTTC. This gives the protein CSVEASNRDRVYYGYTF. This rearrangement joins TRBV29-1 to TRBJ1-2, with TRBD1 matching over 9 bases. The CDR3 is made up of 17 amino acids. Per germline, CDR1 SQVTM and CDR2 ANQGSEA. The trim removed 1 base at V and 3 bases at J, leaving 12 bases unmatched.

This rearrangement joins TRBV29-1 to TRBJ2-1; D gene ambiguous. This CDR3 comprises 13 residues. Germline CDR1 SQVTM, CDR2 ANQGSEA. Trimming left V 8 bases short and J 5 bases short, with 16 bases between. CDR3 protein: CSFTDAEHNEQFF. The CDR3 nucleotides are TGCAGCTTCACAGATGCCGAACACAATGAGCAGTTCTTC.